This T cell receptor (beta chain) originates from a study of T cell repertoires in cytomegalovirus infection. This clonotype was found a few times. Its antigen is still unknown. Via MiXCR, TCRdb re-called the reads, giving one row per CDR3 protein. The repertoire holds about 900,000 distinct CDR3 sequences, 30% to 40% seen once, with more than 12% in the top ten. Germline lookup yields CDR1 SGDLS and CDR2 YYNGEE. Germline trimming cut 0 bases from V and 8 bases from J; bases unmatched to any gene: 7. The CDR3 covers 16 residues. The chain combines TRBV9 with TRBJ2-1, with TRBD2 matching 11 bases. Material: cultured CD8+ T cells from PBMCs, obtained from culture after CMV antigen stimulation. This receptor was obtained from a human donor in good health (CMV status not recorded). Some clones in this sample may be carry-over from other donors' samples. The CDR3 region is CASSVVASGGRDEQFF. The CDR3 DNA reads as TGTGCCAGCAGCGTAGTGGCTAGCGGGGGGAGGGATGAGCAGTTCTTC.